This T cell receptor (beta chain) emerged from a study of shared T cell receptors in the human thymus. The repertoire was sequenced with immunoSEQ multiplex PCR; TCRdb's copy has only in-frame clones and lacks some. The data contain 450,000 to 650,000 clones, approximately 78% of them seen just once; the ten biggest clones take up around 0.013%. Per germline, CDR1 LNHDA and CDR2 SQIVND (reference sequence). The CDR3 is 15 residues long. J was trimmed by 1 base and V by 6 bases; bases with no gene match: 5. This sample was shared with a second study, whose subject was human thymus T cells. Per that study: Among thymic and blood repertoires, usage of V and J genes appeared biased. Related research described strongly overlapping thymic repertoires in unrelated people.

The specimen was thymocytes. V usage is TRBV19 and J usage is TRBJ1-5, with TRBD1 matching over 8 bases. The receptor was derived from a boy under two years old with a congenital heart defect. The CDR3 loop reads CASRHYRGSNQPQHF. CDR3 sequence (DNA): TGTGCCAGTAGGCACTACAGGGGGAGCAATCAGCCCCAGCATTTT.